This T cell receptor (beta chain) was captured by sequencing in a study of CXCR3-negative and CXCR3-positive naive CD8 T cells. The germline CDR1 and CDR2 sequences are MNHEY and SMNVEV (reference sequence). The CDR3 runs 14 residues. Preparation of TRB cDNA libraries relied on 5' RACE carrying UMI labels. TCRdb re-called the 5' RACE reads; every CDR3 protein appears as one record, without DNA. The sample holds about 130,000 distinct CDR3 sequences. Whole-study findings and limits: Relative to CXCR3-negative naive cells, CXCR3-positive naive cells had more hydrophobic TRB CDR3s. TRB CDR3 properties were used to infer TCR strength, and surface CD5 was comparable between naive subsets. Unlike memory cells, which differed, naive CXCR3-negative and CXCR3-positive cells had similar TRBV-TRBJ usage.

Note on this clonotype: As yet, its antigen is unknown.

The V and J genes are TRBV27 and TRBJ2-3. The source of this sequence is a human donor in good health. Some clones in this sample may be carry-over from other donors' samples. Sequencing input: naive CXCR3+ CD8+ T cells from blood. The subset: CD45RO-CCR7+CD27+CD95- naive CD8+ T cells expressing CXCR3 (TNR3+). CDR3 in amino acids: CASSLLKASDTQYF.